The clone carrying this TCR beta chain showed up many times. These data are taken from a study of read filtering for tumor transcriptome and immune sequencing. Across the study: Among patients, 17 to 20 were male and some 15 female, aged about 45 to 85 (mean around 66).

From around 0.4 ug of RNA, a library with molecular barcoded alpha/delta and beta/gamma adaptors was made. TCRdb reprocessed the reads via MiXCR and lists one record per CDR3 protein. The sample records approximately 40,000 distinct CDR3 sequences, roughly an eighth being singletons. Germline V gene lookup returns CDR1 SQVTM and CDR2 ANQGSEA. V was clipped by 4 bases and J by 3 bases, with 15 bases between them. The CDR3 runs to 14 residues. Sequencing used a population of CD138-negative cells sorted from bone marrow. V usage is TRBV29-1 and J usage is TRBJ2-5, with D possibly being TRBD2 (6 bases). This receptor was obtained from a donor at least 40 years old with multiple myeloma. The CDR3 sequence is CSVAAAGWKETQYF. The CDR3 DNA reads as TGCAGCGTTGCCGCGGCGGGGTGGAAAGAGACCCAGTACTTC.